A selection of T cell receptor beta chains follows, all from one sample in a study of T cells in localized non-small cell lung cancer. Data came from immunoSEQ multiplex PCR; TCRdb stores just in-frame clones and leaves some out. The repertoire has about 2,300 clones, more than 25% of them found once; the top ten carry 13% to 15%. The specimen was lung tumor tissue, collected before any cancer treatment. The source is a female donor over 55 with stage I lung adenocarcinoma. The CDR3 runs from the conserved cysteine through the conserved F or W. The order of the fields is CDR3 protein, CDR3 DNA, J gene, V gene, clone size, D gene. A D gene is named only where the DNA matches it firmly. Rows give clone size only sometimes, using once, few, many, or a class for an expanded clone.

CASRAGQGDTGELFF | TGTGCCAGTAGGGCGGGACAGGGTGACACCGGGGAGCTGTTTTTT | TRBJ2-2 | TRBV19 | NA | TRBD1
CAVEGQEGSGANVLTF | TGTGCCGTTGAGGGACAGGAAGGCTCTGGGGCCAACGTCCTGACTTTC | TRBJ2-6 | TRBV6-8 | few | TRBD1
CASSVVSTSYEQYF | TGTGCCAGCAGCGTAGTTTCAACCTCCTACGAGCAGTACTTC | TRBJ2-7 | TRBV9 | few | NA
CASTLYGLRGDQPQHF | TGTGCCAGCACCCTTTATGGACTCAGGGGTGATCAGCCCCAGCATTTT | TRBJ1-5 | TRBV6-8 | hyperexpanded | NA
CASSLEAGGRGYGYTF | TGTGCCAGCAGCTTGGAGGCAGGGGGCAGGGGCTATGGCTACACCTTC | TRBJ1-2 | TRBV11-3 | few | TRBD1
CASSVEGLNYGYTF | TGTGCCAGCAGCGTAGAGGGTCTTAACTATGGCTACACCTTC | TRBJ1-2 | TRBV9 | few | NA
CASSLDIMNTEAFF | TGTGCCAGCAGCCTCGACATAATGAACACTGAAGCTTTCTTT | TRBJ1-1 | TRBV11-3 | NA | NA
CASSNGGEANYGYTF | TGCGCCAGCAGCAACGGGGGGGAAGCTAACTATGGCTACACCTTC | TRBJ1-2 | TRBV5-1 | few | NA
CASSKAPGAMLSYEQYF | TGTGCCAGCAGCAAGGCCCCGGGGGCCATGTTATCCTACGAGCAGTACTTC | TRBJ2-7 | TRBV11-3 | few | NA
CASSSYRVIDTDTQYF | TGTGCCAGCAGCTCGTACAGGGTTATCGACACAGATACGCAGTATTTT | TRBJ2-3 | TRBV11-3 | few | NA
CSVEVAGGGETQYF | TGCAGCGTTGAAGTAGCGGGGGGTGGAGAGACCCAGTACTTC | TRBJ2-5 | TRBV29-1 | NA | TRBD2
CASSQPTDLYGYTF | TGCGCCAGCAGCCAACCGACGGACCTCTATGGCTACACCTTC | TRBJ1-2 | TRBV4-1 | NA | NA
CASSTRTSGYEQFF | TGTGCCAGTAGTACAAGGACTAGCGGCTATGAGCAGTTCTTC | TRBJ2-1 | TRBV19 | few | TRBD2
CASSPRTSGWYQETQYF | TGTGCCAGCAGCCCTCGGACTAGCGGCTGGTACCAAGAGACCCAGTACTTC | TRBJ2-5 | TRBV9 | few | TRBD2
CASRSSGPAEQYF | TGTGCCAGCAGGTCTAGCGGTCCCGCTGAGCAGTACTTC | TRBJ2-7 | TRBV6-8 | few | TRBD2
CASRPPGQGTYEQYF | TGTGCCAGCAGACCGCCGGGACAGGGAACCTACGAGCAGTACTTC | TRBJ2-7 | TRBV28 | NA | TRBD1
CASSIIASGRSEQYF | TGTGCCAGTAGTATTATTGCTAGCGGGAGGTCGGAGCAGTACTTC | TRBJ2-7 | TRBV19 | NA | TRBD2
CASSPRDRGQSEQYF | TGTGCCAGCAGCCCTCGGGACAGGGGGCAGTCGGAGCAGTACTTC | TRBJ2-7 | TRBV6-8 | NA | TRBD1
CASSVGSVDTGELFF | TGTGCCAGCAGCGTCGGGTCGGTGGACACCGGGGAGCTGTTTTTT | TRBJ2-2 | TRBV6-8 | few | NA
CASNPAEYGYTF | TGTGCCAGCAATCCAGCTGAATATGGCTACACCTTC | TRBJ1-2 | TRBV9 | NA | NA
CASSQDGQQFF | TGTGCCAGCAGCCAAGATGGTCAGCAGTTCTTC | TRBJ2-1 | TRBV14 | NA | NA
CASKSRVSGTHNEQFF | TGTGCCAGCAAGTCGCGGGTCTCCGGTACACACAATGAGCAGTTCTTC | TRBJ2-1 | TRBV9 | NA | NA
CASTDRGRNYGYTF | TGTGCCAGTACCGACCGGGGGCGCAACTATGGCTACACCTTC | TRBJ1-2 | TRBV19 | NA | NA
CASSVDGYEQYF | TGTGCCAGCAGCGTAGACGGATACGAGCAGTACTTC | TRBJ2-7 | TRBV9 | few | NA
CASRPTGTGFGEKLFF | TGTGCCAGCAGACCTACCGGGACAGGGTTTGGTGAAAAACTGTTTTTT | TRBJ1-4 | TRBV14 | NA | TRBD1
CASQGRRTEAFF | TGTGCCAGCCAGGGCAGAAGAACTGAAGCTTTCTTT | TRBJ1-1 | TRBV9 | few | NA
CSARGGLAGDFEQFF | TGCAGCGCTAGGGGGGGACTAGCGGGAGATTTCGAGCAGTTCTTC | TRBJ2-1 | TRBV29-1 | NA | TRBD2
CASRHGTQGTGYIYEQYF | TGCGCCAGTAGGCACGGGACCCAAGGGACAGGGTATATCTACGAGCAGTACTTC | TRBJ2-7 | TRBV5-1 | NA | TRBD1
CASRQNGAHVLTF | TGTGCCAGCAGACAAAACGGGGCACACGTCCTGACTTTC | TRBJ2-6 | TRBV28 | NA | NA
CASSSNQETQYF | TGTGCCAGCTCATCCAACCAAGAGACCCAGTACTTC | TRBJ2-5 | TRBV18 | medium-sized | NA
CASSVGASGRAHEQYF | TGTGCCAGCAGTGTCGGGGCTAGCGGGAGGGCCCACGAGCAGTACTTC | TRBJ2-7 | TRBV6-8 | NA | TRBD2
CASSYRGTDNEKLFF | TGTGCCAGCAGTTATAGGGGGACAGATAATGAAAAACTGTTTTTT | TRBJ1-4 | TRBV6-8 | large | TRBD1
CASSYLVRGKGYTEAFF | TGTGCCAGCAGTTACCTCGTGAGGGGAAAGGGGTACACTGAAGCTTTCTTT | TRBJ1-1 | TRBV6-8 | NA | NA
CASSTGTGSYEQYF | TGTGCCAGCAGCACTGGGACTGGCTCCTACGAGCAGTACTTC | TRBJ2-7 | TRBV9 | NA | NA
CASSNPSGVSSYEQYF | TGTGCCAGTAGTAACCCTAGCGGGGTTAGTTCCTACGAGCAGTACTTC | TRBJ2-7 | TRBV19 | NA | TRBD2
CATSRDSGGVSYNEQFF | TGTGCCACCAGCAGAGATAGCGGGGGCGTCTCCTACAATGAGCAGTTCTTC | TRBJ2-1 | TRBV15 | NA | TRBD2
CASSSWAESNTGELFF | TGTGCCAGCAGCTCATGGGCAGAATCGAACACCGGGGAGCTGTTTTTT | TRBJ2-2 | TRBV11-3 | NA | NA
CASSLKQGPGTEAFF | TGCGCCAGCAGCCTAAAACAGGGCCCGGGGACTGAAGCTTTCTTT | TRBJ1-1 | TRBV4-1 | medium-sized | NA
CASSPGPDSPLHF | TGTGCCAGCTCACCAGGGCCGGATTCACCCCTCCACTTT | TRBJ1-6 | TRBV18 | once | NA